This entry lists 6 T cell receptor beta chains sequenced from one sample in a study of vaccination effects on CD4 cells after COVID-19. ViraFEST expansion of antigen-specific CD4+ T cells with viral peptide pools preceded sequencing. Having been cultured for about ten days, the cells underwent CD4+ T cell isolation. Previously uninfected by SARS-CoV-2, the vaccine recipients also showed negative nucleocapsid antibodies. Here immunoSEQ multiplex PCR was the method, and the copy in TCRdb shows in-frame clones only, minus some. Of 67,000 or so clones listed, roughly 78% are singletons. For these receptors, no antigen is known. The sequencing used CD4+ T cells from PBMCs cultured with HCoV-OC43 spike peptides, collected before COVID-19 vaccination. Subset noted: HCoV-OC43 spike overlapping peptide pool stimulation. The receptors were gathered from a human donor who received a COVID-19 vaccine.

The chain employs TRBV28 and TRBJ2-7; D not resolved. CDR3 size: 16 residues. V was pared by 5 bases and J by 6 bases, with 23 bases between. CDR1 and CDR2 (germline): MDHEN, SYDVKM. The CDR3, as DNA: TGTGCCAGCAGTCCACGAACGATTACTCCGGGTCTCGAGCAGTACGTC. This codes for CASSPRTITPGLEQYV.

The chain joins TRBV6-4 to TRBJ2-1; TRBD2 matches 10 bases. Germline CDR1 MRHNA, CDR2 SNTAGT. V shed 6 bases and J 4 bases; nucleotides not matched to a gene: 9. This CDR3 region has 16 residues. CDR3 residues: CASSLYQRGGYNEQFF. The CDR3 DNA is TGTGCCAGCAGCCTCTACCAGCGGGGGGGATACAATGAGCAGTTCTTC.

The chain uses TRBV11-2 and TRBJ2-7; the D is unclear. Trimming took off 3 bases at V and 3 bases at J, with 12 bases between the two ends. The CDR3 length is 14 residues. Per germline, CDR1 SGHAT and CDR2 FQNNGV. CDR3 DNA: TGTGCCAGCAGCTTTGGCCCCCTCCTCTACGAGCAGTACGTC. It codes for CASSFGPLLYEQYV.

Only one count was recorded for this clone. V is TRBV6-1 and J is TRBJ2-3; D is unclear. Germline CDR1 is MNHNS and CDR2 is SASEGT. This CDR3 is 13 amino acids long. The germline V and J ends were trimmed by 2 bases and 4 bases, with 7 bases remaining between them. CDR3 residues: CASSESRADTQYF. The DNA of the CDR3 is TGTGCCAGCAGTGAATCTCGGGCAGATACGCAGTATTTT.

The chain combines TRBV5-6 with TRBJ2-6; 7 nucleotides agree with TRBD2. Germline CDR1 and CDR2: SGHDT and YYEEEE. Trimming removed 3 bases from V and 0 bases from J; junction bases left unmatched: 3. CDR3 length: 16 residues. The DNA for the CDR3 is TGTGCCAGCAGCTCTCTAGCGGTCTCTGGGGCCAACGTCCTGACTTTC. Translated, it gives CASSSLAVSGANVLTF.

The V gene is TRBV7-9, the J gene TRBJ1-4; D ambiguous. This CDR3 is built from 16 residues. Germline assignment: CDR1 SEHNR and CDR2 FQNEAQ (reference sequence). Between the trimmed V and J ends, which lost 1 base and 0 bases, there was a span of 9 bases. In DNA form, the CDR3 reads TGTGCCAGCAGCTTAGGTTCGACGGCAACTAATGAAAAACTGTTTTTT. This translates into CASSLGSTATNEKLFF.